This T cell receptor (beta chain) was identified during a study of OX40 agonist ivuxolimab in advanced cancers. Study-level information: At doses from 0.01 to 10 mg/kg, patients were given intravenous ivuxolimab every 2 weeks. Dose-escalation patients had hepatocellular carcinoma, melanoma, renal cell or head and neck cancer. Averaging 60 years in age, with a range of roughly 20 to 90, the cohort was about 86% male.

Sequenced by immunoSEQ multiplex PCR; TCRdb stores in-frame clones only, minus some. The sample yields 45,000 to 55,000 clones, about 88% seen once. Germline-derived CDR1 and CDR2 are DFQATT and SNEGSKA (reference sequence). Trimming removed 3 bases from V and 9 bases from J, with 11 bases in between. The CDR3 sequence is 11 residues long. A word on this clone: Its target is unknown.

Overall study results and limits: Blood T cells, both CD4+ and CD8+, expanded clonally by week 6 at 0.1 to 3.0 mg/kg.

The receptor was derived from an adult with an advanced solid tumor such as melanoma, head and neck, liver or kidney cancer. The chain couples TRBV20-1 to TRBJ2-5; D could derive from TRBD1 or TRBD2 (5 bases each). The sequenced sample was CD4+ or CD8+ T cells sorted from blood, obtained in a trial of the OX40 agonist ivuxolimab. CDR3 residues: CSASRRGAQYF. The CDR3 region has the DNA TGCAGTGCTAGCCGACGAGGGGCCCAGTACTTC.